A single sample gave rise to the 18 T cell receptor beta chains below, sequenced in a study of monozygotic twins with inflammatory bowel disease. TCRdb re-called the 5' RACE reads; every CDR3 protein appears as one record, without DNA. The table for this sample gives a few hundred thousand distinct CDR3 sequences. Sequences were obtained from blood. All receptors derive from a human donor with ulcerative colitis or Crohn's disease, or a healthy co-twin of an affected twin (not recorded which).

This chain uses TRBV7-2 with TRBJ2-4; with no DNA, the TCRdb D assignment of TRBD1 cannot be verified. Germline assignment: CDR1 SGHTA and CDR2 FQGNSA. This CDR3 comprises 13 residues. CDR3: CASSLWGVNIQYF.

The chain carries TRBV29-1 and TRBJ1-2; TCRdb's D call, TRBD1, is unchecked because there is no DNA. CDR1 is SQVTM and CDR2 is ANQGSEA in the germline V gene. The CDR3 covers 14 residues. This CDR3 is CSVAGARGNYGYTF.

This rearrangement joins TRBV11-2 to TRBJ2-3; no DNA is available, so the TRBD2 call from TCRdb remains unchecked. Germline CDR1 reads SGHAT; CDR2 reads FQNNGV. The length of the CDR3 is 20 residues. This CDR3 reads CASSLTVRTSGGLQEDTQYF. The whole variable domain, remainder taken from reference TRBV11-2 and TRBJ2-3, is EAGVAQSPRYKIIEKRQSVAFWCNPISGHATLYWYQQILGQGPKLLIQFQNNGVVDDSQLPKDRFSAERLKGVDSTLKIQPAKLEDSAVYLCASSLTVRTSGGLQEDTQYFGPGTRLTVL.

This sequence joins TRBV5-1 and TRBJ2-2. This CDR3 region has 15 residues. CDR1 is SGHRS and CDR2 is YFSETQ in the germline V gene. The CDR3 sequence: CASTVGRGDTGELFF.

V gene TRBV24-1 combines with J gene TRBJ2-2; TCRdb lists TRBD1, though no DNA is available to test this call. Germline V lookup: CDR1 KGHDR, CDR2 SFDVKD. This CDR3 has 17 amino acids. The CDR3 here is CATSDRRPGRKIGELFF.

The chain has TRBV12-3 or TRBV12-4 and TRBJ1-4. The CDR3 extends over 15 amino acids. CDR3 in amino acids: CASSRRQAGVEKLFF.

The chain has TRBV12-3 or TRBV12-4 and TRBJ1-5. There are 13 residues in the CDR3. The CDR3 sequence is CASSLKRDQPQHF.

This sequence joins TRBV7-9 and TRBJ1-1; no DNA is available, so the TRBD1 call from TCRdb remains unchecked. This CDR3 region has 14 residues. Germline CDR1 reads SEHNR; CDR2 reads FQNEAQ (reference sequence). The CDR3 region is CASSPEGTNTEAFF.

The chain carries TRBV11-2 and TRBJ1-6; TCRdb returns TRBD1, unconfirmable since there is no DNA. Germline CDR1 SGHAT, CDR2 FQNNGV. The CDR3 spans 17 residues. This chain's CDR3 is CASSLQGLPSYNSPLHF.

The CDR3 sequence: CAIRDLGDSETYEQYF. The gene calls are TRBV10-3 and TRBJ2-7; TCRdb's D gene call, TRBD1, goes unchecked for lack of DNA. The germline CDR1 and CDR2 sequences are ENHRY and SYGVKD. This CDR3 region has 16 residues.

This chain links TRBV9 with TRBJ2-1; TCRdb indicates TRBD2, and absent DNA this call remains unverified. Germline CDR1 SGDLS, CDR2 YYNGEE. This CDR3 spans 18 amino acids. CDR3 region: CASSVALGLAGSYNEQFF.

V gene TRBV28 combines with J gene TRBJ2-7; there is no DNA to check the TCRdb D call of TRBD1. Germline V gives CDR1 MDHEN, CDR2 SYDVKM. There are 13 residues in the CDR3. CDR3 in amino acids: CASSRNHRREQYF.

The CDR3 reads CASSPDKDYGYTF. V and J are TRBV18 and TRBJ1-2. The V gene's germline CDR1 is KGHSH and CDR2 LQKENI. The CDR3 totals 13 residues.

The rearrangement links TRBV5-6 to TRBJ1-4; TCRdb's D gene call, TRBD1, goes unchecked for lack of DNA. The CDR3 length is 11 residues. The germline V gene encodes CDR1 SGHDT and CDR2 YYEEEE. The CDR3 is CASTLGSDSSF.

The genes are TRBV5-6 and TRBJ2-7. Looked up from germline, CDR1 is SGHDT and CDR2 is YYEEEE. The CDR3 runs 14 residues. CDR3 loop: CASSIPRPTYEQYF. The full variable domain, with the rest looked up from reference TRBV5-6 and TRBJ2-7, is DAGVTQSPTHLIKTRGQQVTLRCSPKSGHDTVSWYQQALGQGPQFIFQYYEEEERQRGNFPDRFSGHQFPNYSSELNVNALLLGDSALYLCASSIPRPTYEQYFGPGTRLTVT.

The chain links TRBV5-1 to TRBJ2-1; TCRdb calls TRBD1, which cannot be checked without DNA. The CDR3 runs 15 residues. From germline, CDR1 is SGHRS and CDR2 YFSETQ. The CDR3 protein is CASSWGQGNRNEQFF.

The chain couples TRBV15 to TRBJ2-1; without DNA, the TCRdb call of TRBD1 cannot be checked. The germline V gene has CDR1 LNHNV and CDR2 YYDKDF (reference sequence). This CDR3 is built from 17 residues. This CDR3 is CATSRVAGTRARFEQFF.

The gene calls are TRBV7-9 and TRBJ1-3; TCRdb designates TRBD1, a call that cannot be tested without DNA. Germline V CDR1 and CDR2: SEHNR, FQNEAQ (reference sequence). The CDR3 is 15 amino acids. This CDR3 reads CASSPTGSFGNTIYF.